This T cell receptor beta chain was sequenced in a study of monozygotic twins with inflammatory bowel disease. Whole-study results and caveats: Limited statistical power may explain no repertoire similarity difference between concordant and discordant twins. Healthy co-twins had higher TCRbeta inverse Simpson diversity than their IBD twins.

The CDR3 is 14 amino acids. Germline CDR1 reads SGHRS; CDR2 reads YFSETQ. Collection yielded approximately 2.6 ml of blood per donor. A note on this clonotype: Its antigen is undetermined.

Nested PCRs (about 15 and 9 cycles, two total) were applied to TCRalpha and TCRbeta cDNA. TCRdb derives one entry per CDR3 protein from the 5' RACE reads, leaving out DNA. The sample spans 190,000 or so distinct CDR3 sequences; the ten largest clones claim around 1.5%. The TCR originated in a human donor with ulcerative colitis or Crohn's disease, or a healthy co-twin of an affected twin (not recorded which). The specimen was blood. The chain has TRBV5-1 and TRBJ2-2. CDR3 sequence reads: CASSLAADTGELFF.